This T cell receptor (beta chain) was sequenced for a study of T cell responses to AZD1222 COVID-19 vaccine. Points from the study as a whole: Rises in breadth and depth of Spike-specific TCRs came after two AZD1222 doses. Targets within unmutated variant regions were reportedly found for nearly half of spike-specific TCRs. Donors, mostly white British, included more females; clonal diversity was possibly underestimated. Baseline serology detected seropositivity in only a handful of AZD1222 recipients.

Points on this clone: Its antigen remains unidentified.

Generated by immunoSEQ multiplex PCR, the TCRdb table keeps only in-frame clones and is missing some. The table lists about 75,000 clones, roughly 88% of them singletons. The CDR3 has 15 amino acids. V lost 0 bases, J lost 6 bases, and 12 bases lay in between. Germline CDR1 SGHDN, CDR2 FVKESK. This sample comprised peripheral blood, obtained 28 days after the second dose of the MenACWY control vaccine. The rearrangement uses TRBV14 and TRBJ2-1, with D possibly TRBD1 on 5 matching bases. This TCR came from an adult who received the MenACWY meningococcal vaccine as a control. CDR3 in amino acids: CASSQEGARFNEQFF. The CDR3 nucleotides read TGTGCCAGCAGCCAAGAAGGGGCTAGGTTCAATGAGCAGTTCTTC.